Following are 2 T cell receptor beta chains from one sample sequenced in a study of cytomegalovirus exposure and HLA in healthy donors. The PCR employed 60 Vbeta primers together with 13 Jbeta primers. The assay was immunoSEQ multiplex PCR, and TCRdb's table has in-frame clones only and misses some. This sample has 190,000 or so clones; 70% to 85% occur once, and the top ten carry 0.098%. The sample comprised PBMCs. Receptor source: a boy aged 2 to 10 in good health and CMV-seronegative.

This chain joins TRBV9 and TRBJ2-5, with 8 positions matching TRBD2. Germline CDR1 and CDR2: SGDLS and YYNGEE. Germline trimming cut 4 bases from V and 3 bases from J; bases unmatched to any gene: 2. The CDR3 has 13 residues. CDR3 DNA sequence: TGTGCCAGCAGCTTTAGCGGGGAAGAGACCCAGTACTTC. It is translated as CASSFSGEETQYF. Supplemented by reference TRBV9 and TRBJ2-5, the full variable domain reads DSGVTQTPKHLITATGQRVTLRCSPRSGDLSVYWYQQSLDQGLQFLIQYYNGEERAKGNILERFSAQQFPDLHSELNLSSLELGDSALYFCASSFSGEETQYFGPGTRLLVL.

J is TRBJ2-5 and V is TRBV18; TRBD2 is a possible D gene (6 bases). Trimming took off 2 bases at V and 5 bases at J, with 12 bases between the two ends. Germline V gives CDR1 KGHSH, CDR2 LQKENI. The CDR3 sequence is 14 residues long. The CDR3 protein is CASSPSTSLETQYF. CDR3 sequence (DNA): TGTGCCAGCTCACCATCTACTAGCTTGGAGACCCAGTACTTC.